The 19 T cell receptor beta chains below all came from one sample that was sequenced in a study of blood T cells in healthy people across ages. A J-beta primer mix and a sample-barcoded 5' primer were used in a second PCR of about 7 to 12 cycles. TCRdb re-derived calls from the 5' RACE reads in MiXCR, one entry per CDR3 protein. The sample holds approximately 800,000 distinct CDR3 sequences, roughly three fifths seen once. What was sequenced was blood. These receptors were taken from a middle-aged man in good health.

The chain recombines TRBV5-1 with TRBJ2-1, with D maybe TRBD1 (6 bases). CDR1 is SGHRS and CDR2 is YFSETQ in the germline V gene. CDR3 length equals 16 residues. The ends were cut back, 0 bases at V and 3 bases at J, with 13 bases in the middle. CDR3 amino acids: CASSLGGTTFYNEQFF. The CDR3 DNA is TGCGCCAGCAGCTTGGGTGGGACAACGTTCTACAATGAGCAGTTCTTC.

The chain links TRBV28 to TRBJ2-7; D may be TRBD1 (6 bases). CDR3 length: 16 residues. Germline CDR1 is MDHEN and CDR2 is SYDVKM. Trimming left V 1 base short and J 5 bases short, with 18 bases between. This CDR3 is CASSLYAETGFHEQYF. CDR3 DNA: TGTGCCAGCAGTTTATATGCCGAAACAGGGTTCCACGAGCAGTACTTC. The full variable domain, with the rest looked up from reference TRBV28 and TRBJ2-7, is DVKVTQSSRYLVKRTGEKVFLECVQDMDHENMFWYRQDPGLGLRLIYFSYDVKMKEKGDIPEGYSVSREKKERFSLILESASTNQTSMYLCASSLYAETGFHEQYFGPGTRLTVT.

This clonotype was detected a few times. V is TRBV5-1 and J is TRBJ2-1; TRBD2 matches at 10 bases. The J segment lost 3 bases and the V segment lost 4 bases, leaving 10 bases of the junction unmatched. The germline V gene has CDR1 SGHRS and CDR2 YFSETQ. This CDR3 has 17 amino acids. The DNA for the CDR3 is TGCGCCAGCAGCATAGGACCTAGCGGGAGTAACTACAATGAGCAGTTCTTC. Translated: CASSIGPSGSNYNEQFF. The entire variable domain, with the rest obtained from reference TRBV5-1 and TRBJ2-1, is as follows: KAGVTQTPRYLIKTRGQQVTLSCSPISGHRSVSWYQQTPGQGLQFLFEYFSETQRNKGNFPGRFSGRQFSNSRSEMNVSTLELGDSALYLCASSIGPSGSNYNEQFFGPGTRLTVL.

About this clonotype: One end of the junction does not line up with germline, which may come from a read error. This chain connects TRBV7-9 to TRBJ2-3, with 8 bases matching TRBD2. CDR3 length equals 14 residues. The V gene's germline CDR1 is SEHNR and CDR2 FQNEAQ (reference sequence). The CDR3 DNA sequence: TGTGCCAGCAGCCCCGGGGGGGGCACAGGTACGCAGTATTTT. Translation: CASSPGGGTGTQYF.

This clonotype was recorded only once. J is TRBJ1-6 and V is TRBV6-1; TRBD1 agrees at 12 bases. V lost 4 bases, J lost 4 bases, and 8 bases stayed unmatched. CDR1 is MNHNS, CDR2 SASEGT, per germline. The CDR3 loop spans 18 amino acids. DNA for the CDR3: TGTGCCAGCAGTGGAGACCGGGACAGGGGGCCTTATAATTCACCCCTCCACTTT. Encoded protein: CASSGDRDRGPYNSPLHF.

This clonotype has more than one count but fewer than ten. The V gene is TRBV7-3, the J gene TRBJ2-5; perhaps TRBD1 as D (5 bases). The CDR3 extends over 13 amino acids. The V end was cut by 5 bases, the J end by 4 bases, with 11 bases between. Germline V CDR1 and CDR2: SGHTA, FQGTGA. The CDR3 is CASSGQGGETQYF. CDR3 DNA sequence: TGTGCCAGCAGCGGCCAGGGTGGAGAGACCCAGTACTTC.

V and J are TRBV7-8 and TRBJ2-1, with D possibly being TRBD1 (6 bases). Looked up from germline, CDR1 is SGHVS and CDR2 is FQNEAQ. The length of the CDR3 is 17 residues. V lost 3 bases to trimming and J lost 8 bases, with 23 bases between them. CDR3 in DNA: TGTGCCAGCAGCTTCCCACAGGGCCGACTACTTTATGATGAGCAGTTCTTC. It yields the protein CASSFPQGRLLYDEQFF.

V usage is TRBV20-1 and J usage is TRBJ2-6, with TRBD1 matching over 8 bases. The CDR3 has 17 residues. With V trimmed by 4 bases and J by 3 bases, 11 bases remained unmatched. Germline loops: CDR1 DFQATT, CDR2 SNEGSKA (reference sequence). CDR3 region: CSAKRDRPGVGANVLTF. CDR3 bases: TGCAGTGCTAAGAGGGACAGGCCCGGGGTTGGGGCCAACGTCCTGACTTTC.

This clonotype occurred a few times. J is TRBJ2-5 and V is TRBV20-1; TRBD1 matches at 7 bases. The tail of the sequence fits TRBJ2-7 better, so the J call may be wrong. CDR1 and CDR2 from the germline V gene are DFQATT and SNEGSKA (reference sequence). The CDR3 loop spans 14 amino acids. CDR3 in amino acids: CSASGDSDDYEQYF. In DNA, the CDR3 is TGCAGTGCTAGTGGGGACAGCGACGACTACGAGCAGTACTTC.

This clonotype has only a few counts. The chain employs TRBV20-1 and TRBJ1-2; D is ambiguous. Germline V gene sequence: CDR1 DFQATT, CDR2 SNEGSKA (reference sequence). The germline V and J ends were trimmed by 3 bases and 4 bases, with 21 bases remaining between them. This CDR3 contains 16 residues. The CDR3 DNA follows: TGCAGTGCTAGTTCAGCTACAGATTACGGCGTCTATGGCTACACCTTC. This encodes CSASSATDYGVYGYTF.

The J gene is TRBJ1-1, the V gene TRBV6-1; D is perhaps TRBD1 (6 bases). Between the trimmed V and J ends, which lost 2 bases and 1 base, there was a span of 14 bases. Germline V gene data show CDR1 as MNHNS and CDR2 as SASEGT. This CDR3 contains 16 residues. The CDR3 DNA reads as TGTGCCAGCAGTGAATCCGGGGACATTCAGAACACTGAAGCTTTCTTT. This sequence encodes CASSESGDIQNTEAFF.

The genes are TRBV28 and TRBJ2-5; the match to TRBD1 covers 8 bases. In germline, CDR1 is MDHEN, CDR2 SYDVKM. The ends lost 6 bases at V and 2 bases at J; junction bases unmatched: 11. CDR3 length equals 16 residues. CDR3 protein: CASRTTGVKIQETQYF. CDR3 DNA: TGTGCCAGCAGGACGACAGGGGTGAAAATACAAGAGACCCAGTACTTC.

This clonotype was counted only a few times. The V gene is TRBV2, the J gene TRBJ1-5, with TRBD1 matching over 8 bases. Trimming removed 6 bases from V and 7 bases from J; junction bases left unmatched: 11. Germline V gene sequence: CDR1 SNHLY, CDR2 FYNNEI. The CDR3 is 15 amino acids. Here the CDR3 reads CASRADQGARQPQHF. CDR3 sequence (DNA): TGTGCCAGCAGGGCCGACCAGGGGGCTCGGCAGCCCCAGCATTTT.

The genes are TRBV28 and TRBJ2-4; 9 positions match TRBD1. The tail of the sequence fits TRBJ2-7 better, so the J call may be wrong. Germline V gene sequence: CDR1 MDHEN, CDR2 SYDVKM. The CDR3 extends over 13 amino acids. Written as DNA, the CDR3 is TGTGCCAGCGGGGGGGGACAGGGCTACGAGCAGTACTTC. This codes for CASGGGQGYEQYF.

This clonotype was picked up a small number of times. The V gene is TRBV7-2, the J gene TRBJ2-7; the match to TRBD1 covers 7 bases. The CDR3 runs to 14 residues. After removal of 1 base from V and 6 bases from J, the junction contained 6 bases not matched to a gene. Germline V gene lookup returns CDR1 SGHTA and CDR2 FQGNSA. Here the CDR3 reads CASSLGSPGGEQYF. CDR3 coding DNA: TGTGCCAGCAGCTTAGGTTCTCCAGGGGGCGAGCAGTACTTC.

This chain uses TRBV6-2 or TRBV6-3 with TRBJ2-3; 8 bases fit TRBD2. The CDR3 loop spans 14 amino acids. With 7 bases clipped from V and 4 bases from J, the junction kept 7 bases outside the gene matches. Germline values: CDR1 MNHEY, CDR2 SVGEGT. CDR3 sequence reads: CASKPGLEADTQYF. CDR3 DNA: TGTGCCAGCAAGCCGGGACTAGAGGCAGATACGCAGTATTTT.

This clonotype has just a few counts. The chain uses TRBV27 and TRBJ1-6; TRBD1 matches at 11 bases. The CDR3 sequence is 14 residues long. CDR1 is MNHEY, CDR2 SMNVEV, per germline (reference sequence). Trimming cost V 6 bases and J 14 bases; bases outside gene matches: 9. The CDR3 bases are TGTGCCAGCAGAGCCGGGACAGGGGGTTCGACCCTCCACTTT. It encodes CASRAGTGGSTLHF.

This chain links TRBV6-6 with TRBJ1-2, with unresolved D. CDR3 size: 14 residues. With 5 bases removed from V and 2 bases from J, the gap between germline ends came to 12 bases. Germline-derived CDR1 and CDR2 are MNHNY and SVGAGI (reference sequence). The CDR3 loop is CASSDPGSNYGYTF. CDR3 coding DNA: TGTGCCAGCAGTGACCCCGGGAGCAACTATGGCTACACCTTC.

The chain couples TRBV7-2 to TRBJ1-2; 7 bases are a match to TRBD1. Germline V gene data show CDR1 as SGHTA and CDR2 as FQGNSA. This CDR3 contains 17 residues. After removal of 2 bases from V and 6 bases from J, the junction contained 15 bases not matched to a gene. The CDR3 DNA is TGTGCCAGCAGCTTACCCCGGGGACAGATCTTATCCGATGGCTACACCTTC. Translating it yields CASSLPRGQILSDGYTF. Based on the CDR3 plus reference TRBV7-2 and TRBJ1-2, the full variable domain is GAGVSQSPSNKVTEKGKDVELRCDPISGHTALYWYRQSLGQGLEFLIYFQGNSAPDKSGLPSDRFSAERTGGSVSTLTIQRTQQEDSAVYLCASSLPRGQILSDGYTFGSGTRLTVV.